This TCR beta chain derives from a study of T cells in Graves' hyperthyroidism and ophthalmopathy. There are many counts of this clonotype. Amplified regions were TCR beta CDR3 sequences from RNA transcripts. A first-round RT-PCR of the TCR CDR3 used the HTBI primer set. One entry per CDR3 protein results from TCRdb running MiXCR on the multiplex PCR reads. The table has around 700,000 distinct CDR3 sequences, approximately 40% seen once. The CDR3 runs to 15 residues. Trimming cost V 3 bases and J 1 base; bases outside gene matches: 0. The germline V gene encodes CDR1 LNHDA and CDR2 SQIVND (reference sequence).

The clonotype was recovered from a woman aged 40 to 49 with Graves' hyperthyroidism. The chain is built from TRBV19 and TRBJ2-6; 7 nucleotides agree with TRBD2. Sequencing was done on a sample of blood. The CDR3 spells CASSMGGSGANVLTF. The CDR3 bases are TGTGCCAGTAGTATGGGGGGGTCTGGGGCCAACGTCCTGACTTTC.